A single sample gave rise to the 20 T cell receptor beta chains below, sequenced in a study of T cells in women clearing cervical HPV infection. Sequencing used immunoSEQ multiplex PCR; TCRdb keeps in-frame clones, though not all of them. Here the sample table reports approximately 23,000 clones. The sequenced material came from blood buffy coat. The source is a woman between 18 and 69 years old with a cervical HPV16 infection that either progressed to CIN3+ or cleared (not recorded which).

Turning to this clone: The CDR3 end is not reached by the read, which stops 3 residues before it; the germline J gene fills it in. V and J are TRBV7-9 and TRBJ1-2; D ambiguous. CDR1 is SEHNR and CDR2 is FQNEAQ in the germline V gene (reference sequence). There are 14 residues in the CDR3. CDR3 DNA, as far as it was read: TGTGCCAGCAGCTTAGCTAGCCCCGCAGATACC. Translated: CASSLASPADT. The whole CDR3 reads CASSLASPADTYTF.

As to this clone: The read comes to an end 3 residues before the CDR3 does, leaving the germline J gene to fill in the end. The V and J genes are TRBV29-1 and TRBJ2-2, with TRBD1 matching 8 bases. CDR1 is SQVTM, CDR2 ANQGSEA, per germline. The CDR3 is 14 residues long. CDR3 DNA, as far as it was read: TGCAGCGTCGGCCTCAGGACAGGGAATGAAAAG. This sequence encodes CSVGLRTGNEK. The CDR3 in full is CSVGLRTGNEKLFF.

Details on this clone: The read finishes 3 residues shy of the CDR3 end, and the germline J gene is used to complete it. The chain joins TRBV30 to TRBJ2-1; 9 nucleotides align to TRBD1. CDR1 is GTSNPN, CDR2 SVGIG, per germline (reference sequence). V was clipped by 2 bases and J by 3 bases; unmatched bases: 11. The CDR3 is 17 amino acids. The CDR3 spells CAWSTPPRTGVYNEQFF. The sequenced part of the CDR3 DNA is TGTGCCTGGAGTACCCCGCCCAGGACAGGGGTCTACAATGAG.

Comments on this clone: The read falls 3 residues short of the CDR3 end, and the missing part is taken from the germline J gene. The chain recombines TRBV30 with TRBJ2-3; 7 nucleotides match TRBD2. This CDR3 region has 10 residues. V was pared by 5 bases and J by 7 bases, with 0 bases of the junction left unmatched. Germline lookup yields CDR1 GTSNPN and CDR2 SVGIG (reference sequence). The CDR3 DNA, read in part, is TGTGCCTGGGGGACTAATACG. Its translation: CAWGTNT. The full CDR3 reads CAWGTNTQYF.

This clone shows up as medium-sized by frequency. The read ends 3 residues before the CDR3 terminus; that terminus is restored from the germline J gene. J is TRBJ2-1 and V is TRBV5-1; 8 bases match TRBD2. The CDR3 covers 16 residues. In germline, CDR1 is SGHRS, CDR2 YFSETQ. The V and J ends lost 3 bases and 3 bases, in that order; junction bases with no gene match: 8. The CDR3 protein is CASSSLSGGLYNEQFF. CDR3 DNA (partial): TGCGCCAGCAGCTCCCTAAGCGGGGGACTCTACAATGAG.

As for this clone: The read is 3 residues too short to cover the CDR3 end, so that end is filled in from the germline J gene. The chain links TRBV2 to TRBJ2-5; TRBD1 agrees at 7 bases. V lost 5 bases and J lost 4; bases outside the gene matches: 4. The CDR3 totals 13 residues. Germline V CDR1 and CDR2: SNHLY, FYNNEI. The CDR3 spells CASSLTGVETQYF. The sequenced CDR3 bases are TGTGCCAGCAGTCTCACAGGGGTAGAGACC.

Of note for this clone: The DNA ends 3 residues before the CDR3 does, and the rest of the CDR3 is filled in from the germline J gene. This sequence joins TRBV19 and TRBJ2-4; 7 nucleotides line up with TRBD1. This CDR3 is built from 16 residues. Germline CDR1 and CDR2: LNHDA and SQIVND (reference sequence). This CDR3 reads CASSMPGDSMYGGQYF. The sequenced CDR3 bases are TGTGCCAGTAGTATGCCTGGGGACAGCATGTATGGTGGT.

About this clone: The observed sequence ends 3 residues before the CDR3 terminus, with the missing tail filled in from the germline J gene. V is TRBV12-3 or TRBV12-4 and J is TRBJ1-3, with a tentative D call TRBD1 (6 bases). The CDR3 is 15 residues long. V shed 1 base and J shed 4 bases, with 11 bases lying between them. The CDR3 loop is CASSLDRVDGNTIYF. The sequenced part of the CDR3 DNA is TGTGCCAGCAGTTTAGACAGGGTGGACGGAAACACC.

As to this clone: The CDR3 end lies 3 residues beyond the end of the read and is filled in from the germline J gene. This sequence joins TRBV5-5 and TRBJ2-1, with D maybe TRBD2 (7 bases). The CDR3 contains 15 residues. V dropped 5 bases and J dropped 7 bases, with 19 bases sitting between them. Germline assignment: CDR1 SGHKS and CDR2 YYEKEE (reference sequence). The DNA read from the CDR3 is TGTGCCAGCAGACCCCTTGGCGGGGGCTCTAATGAG. Its protein is CASRPLGGGSNE. The entire CDR3 protein reads CASRPLGGGSNEQFF.

Comment on this clone: The read gets to within 3 residues of the CDR3 end, and the germline J gene fills in the rest. The chain is built from TRBV19 and TRBJ2-7; 9 bases map to TRBD2. CDR1 LNHDA and CDR2 SQIVND come from the germline V gene (reference sequence). V was pared by 5 bases and J by 3 bases, with 8 bases of the junction left unmatched. There are 15 residues in the CDR3. CDR3 DNA, as far as it was read: TGTGCCAGTAGTCCTACGACTAGCGGTTTCTACGAG. Protein product: CASSPTTSGFYE. The entire CDR3 reads CASSPTTSGFYEQYF.

With regard to this clone: The CDR3 end falls 3 residues outside the read, so it is completed with the germline J gene. V is TRBV19 and J is TRBJ1-6, with D unresolved. Trimming removed 5 bases at V and 7 bases at J, with 12 bases between. Germline values: CDR1 LNHDA, CDR2 SQIVND (reference sequence). This CDR3 has 14 residues. CDR3 protein: CASSLARLNSPLHF. CDR3 bases read: TGTGCCAGTAGTCTCGCCAGATTAAATTCACCC.

About this clone itself: The read halts 3 residues ahead of the CDR3 end, with the missing end drawn from the germline J gene. This chain joins TRBV18 and TRBJ2-7; tentatively, D is TRBD1 (6 bases). V gave up 2 bases and J gave up 1 base, with 6 bases separating them. CDR1 is KGHSH, CDR2 LQKENI, per germline. The CDR3 loop spans 13 amino acids. The CDR3: CASSPGQSYEQYF. The DNA read from the CDR3 is TGTGCCAGCTCACCAGGACAGTCCTACGAG.

Of note for this clone: Read sequence stops 3 residues before the CDR3 end, and the germline J gene provides the missing end. The chain carries TRBV2 and TRBJ1-4; 8 positions agree with TRBD1. Germline V gives CDR1 SNHLY, CDR2 FYNNEI. The CDR3 runs 13 residues. The sequenced part of the CDR3 DNA is TGTGCCAGCAGCGGGACAGGCAATTCACCA. Protein sequence: CASSGTGNSP. The entire CDR3 reads CASSGTGNSPLFF.

Comment on this clone: The sequenced fragment ends 3 residues before the CDR3 boundary, so the rest is inferred from the germline J gene. This rearrangement joins TRBV30 to TRBJ1-5; possibly TRBD1 for D (6 bases). This CDR3 spans 14 amino acids. V lost 0 bases and J 8 bases, leaving 14 bases between the germline ends. Germline CDR1 is GTSNPN and CDR2 is SVGIG (reference sequence). The sequenced CDR3 bases are TGTGCCTGGAGTGTAAGAGGGGGTCGCGAGCCC. Amino acid sequence: CAWSVRGGREP. The whole CDR3 protein reads CAWSVRGGREPQHF. The variable domain in full, completed from reference TRBV30 and TRBJ1-5, reads SQTIHQWPATLVQPVGSPLSLECTVEGTSNPNLYWYRQAAGRGLQLLFYSVGIGQISSEVPQNLSASRPQDRQFILSSKKLLLSDSGFYLCAWSVRGGREPQHFGDGTRLSIL.

With respect to this clone: The read ends 3 residues early relative to the CDR3; the germline J gene fills the gap. The V and J genes are TRBV27 and TRBJ1-6; 9 positions agree with TRBD1. Germline assignment: CDR1 MNHEY and CDR2 SMNVEV (reference sequence). V shed 2 bases and J 4 bases; nucleotides not matched to a gene: 6. This CDR3 has 17 amino acids. CDR3 loop: CASSLIQDRGYNSPLHF. CDR3 DNA (partial): TGTGCCAGCAGTTTAATTCAGGACAGGGGATATAATTCACCC.

In the case of this clone: The DNA ends 3 residues before the CDR3 does, and the rest of the CDR3 is filled in from the germline J gene. The rearrangement uses TRBV19 and TRBJ1-2, with a possible D match to TRBD1 (5 bases). The CDR3 sequence is 11 residues long. CDR1 is LNHDA, CDR2 SQIVND, per germline (reference sequence). The CDR3 spells CASSIQGGYTF. CDR3 bases read: TGTGCCAGTAGTATTCAGGGAGGC.

Details on this clone: The read ends 3 residues early relative to the CDR3; the germline J gene fills the gap. The chain carries TRBV20-1 and TRBJ1-2; 7 bases are a match to TRBD1. The V segment lost 3 bases and the J segment 0 bases; nucleotides outside the gene matches: 7. The CDR3 runs to 15 residues. Germline V gene data show CDR1 as DFQATT and CDR2 as SNEGSKA (reference sequence). This CDR3 is CSASRGTVANYGYTF. The CDR3 bases that were read are TGCAGTGCTAGTCGCGGGACAGTTGCTAACTATGGC.

With respect to this clone: Read coverage stops 3 residues before the CDR3 terminus; the germline J gene supplies the remainder. The chain combines TRBV12-3 or TRBV12-4 with TRBJ1-1; D not certain. V lost 7 bases and J 5 bases, leaving 17 bases between the germline ends. The CDR3 consists of 14 residues. The part of the CDR3 DNA that was read is TGTGCCAGCACCCCTTCTTGGTCGCGAACTGAA. It encodes CASTPSWSRTE. The whole CDR3 region reads CASTPSWSRTEAFF.

With respect to this clone: The CDR3 extends 3 residues past the end of the read, so its final part is completed from the germline J gene. The gene calls are TRBV10-2 and TRBJ1-5, with D perhaps matching TRBD1 (5 bases). CDR3 length equals 15 residues. Trimming left V 8 bases short and J 2 bases short, with 16 bases between. Germline V lookup: CDR1 WSHSY, CDR2 SAAADI. The part of the CDR3 DNA that was read is TGCGCCAGCTTAGACAGTGAAGCAGGCAATCAGCCC. It specifies CASLDSEAGNQP. The whole CDR3 is CASLDSEAGNQPQHF.

On this clone itself: The sequenced fragment ends 3 residues before the CDR3 boundary, so the rest is inferred from the germline J gene. V usage is TRBV29-1 and J usage is TRBJ1-2, with D maybe TRBD1 (5 bases). Germline CDR1 and CDR2: SQVTM and ANQGSEA. This CDR3 has 11 residues. V dropped 6 bases and J dropped 6 bases, with 11 bases sitting between them. CDR3 bases read: TGCAGCGTCGAACTACAGGATGGC. It translates to CSVELQDG. From start to end, the CDR3 is CSVELQDGYTF. Variable domain in full (rest from reference TRBV29-1 and TRBJ1-2): SAVISQKPSRDICQRGTSLTIQCQVDSQVTMMFWYRQQPGQSLTLIATANQGSEATYESGFVIDKFPISRPNLTFSTLTVSNMSPEDSSIYLCSVELQDGYTFGSGTRLTVV.